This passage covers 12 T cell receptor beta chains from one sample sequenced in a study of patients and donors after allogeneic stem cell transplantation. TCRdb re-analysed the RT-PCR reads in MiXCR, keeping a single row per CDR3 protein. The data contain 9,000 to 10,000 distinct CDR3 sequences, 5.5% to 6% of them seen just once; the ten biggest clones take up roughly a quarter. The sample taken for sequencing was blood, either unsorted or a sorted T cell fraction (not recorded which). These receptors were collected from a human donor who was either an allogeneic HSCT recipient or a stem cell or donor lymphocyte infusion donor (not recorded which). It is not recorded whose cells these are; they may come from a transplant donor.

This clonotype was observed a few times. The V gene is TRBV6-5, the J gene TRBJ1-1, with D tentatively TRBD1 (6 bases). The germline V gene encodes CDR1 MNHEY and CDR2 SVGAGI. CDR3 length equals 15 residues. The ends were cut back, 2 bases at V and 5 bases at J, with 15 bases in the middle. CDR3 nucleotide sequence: TGTGCCAGCAGTTACCTCAGGGCAGGGGATACTGAAGCTTTCTTT. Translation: CASSYLRAGDTEAFF.

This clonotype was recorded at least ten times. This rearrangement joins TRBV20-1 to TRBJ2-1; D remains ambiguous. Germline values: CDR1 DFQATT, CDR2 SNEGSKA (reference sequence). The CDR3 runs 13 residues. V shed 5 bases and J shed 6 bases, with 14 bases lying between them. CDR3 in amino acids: CSAPLLWGNEQFF. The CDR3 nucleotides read TGCAGTGCTCCCCTCCTTTGGGGCAATGAGCAGTTCTTC.

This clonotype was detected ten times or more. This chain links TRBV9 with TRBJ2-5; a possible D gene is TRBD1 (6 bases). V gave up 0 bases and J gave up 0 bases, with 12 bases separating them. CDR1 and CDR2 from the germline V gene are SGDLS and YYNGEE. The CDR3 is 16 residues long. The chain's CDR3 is CASSVGGHRYQETQYF. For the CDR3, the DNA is TGTGCCAGCAGCGTAGGGGGACATCGGTACCAAGAGACCCAGTACTTC.

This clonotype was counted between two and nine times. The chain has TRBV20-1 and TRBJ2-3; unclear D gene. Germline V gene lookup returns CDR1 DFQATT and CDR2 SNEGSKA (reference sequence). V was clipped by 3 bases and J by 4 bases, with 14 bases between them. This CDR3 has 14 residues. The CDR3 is CSARDPPAADTQYF. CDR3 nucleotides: TGCAGTGCTAGGGATCCCCCGGCGGCAGATACGCAGTATTTT.

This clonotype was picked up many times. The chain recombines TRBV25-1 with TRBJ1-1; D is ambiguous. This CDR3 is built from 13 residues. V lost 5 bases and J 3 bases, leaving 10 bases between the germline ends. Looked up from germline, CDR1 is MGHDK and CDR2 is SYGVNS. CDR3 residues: CASSYTADTEAFF. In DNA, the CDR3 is TGTGCCAGCAGTTACACAGCGGACACTGAAGCTTTCTTT.

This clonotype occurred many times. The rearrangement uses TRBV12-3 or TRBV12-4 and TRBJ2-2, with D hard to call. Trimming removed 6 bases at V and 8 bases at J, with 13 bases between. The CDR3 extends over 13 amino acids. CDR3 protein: CASRPTGSGELFF. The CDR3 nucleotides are TGTGCCAGCAGGCCAACCGGTTCAGGGGAGCTGTTTTTT.

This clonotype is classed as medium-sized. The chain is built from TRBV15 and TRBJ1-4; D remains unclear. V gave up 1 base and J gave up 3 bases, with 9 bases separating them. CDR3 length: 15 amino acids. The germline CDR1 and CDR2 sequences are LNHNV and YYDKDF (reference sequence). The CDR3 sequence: CATSRVPPSNEKLFF. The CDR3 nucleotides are TGTGCCACCAGCAGAGTCCCACCCTCTAATGAAAAACTGTTTTTT.

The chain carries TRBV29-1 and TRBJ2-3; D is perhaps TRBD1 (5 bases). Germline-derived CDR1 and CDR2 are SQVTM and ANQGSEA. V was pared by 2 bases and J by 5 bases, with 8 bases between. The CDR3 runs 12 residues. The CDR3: CSVEKTEDTQYF. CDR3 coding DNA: TGCAGCGTTGAAAAGACAGAAGATACGCAGTATTTT.

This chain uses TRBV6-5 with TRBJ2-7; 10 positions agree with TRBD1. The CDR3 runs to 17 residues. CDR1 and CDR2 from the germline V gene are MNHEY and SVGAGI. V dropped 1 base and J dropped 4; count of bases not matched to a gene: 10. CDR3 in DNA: TGTGCCAGCAGTTACTTCCTCCCGGGACAGGGGACATACGAGCAGTACTTC. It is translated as CASSYFLPGQGTYEQYF.

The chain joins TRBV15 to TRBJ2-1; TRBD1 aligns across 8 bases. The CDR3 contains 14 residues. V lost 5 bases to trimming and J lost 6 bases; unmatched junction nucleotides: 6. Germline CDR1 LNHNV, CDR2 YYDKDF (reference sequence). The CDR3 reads CATSRQGLGNEQFF. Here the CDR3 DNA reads TGTGCCACCAGCCGACAGGGGTTGGGCAATGAGCAGTTCTTC.

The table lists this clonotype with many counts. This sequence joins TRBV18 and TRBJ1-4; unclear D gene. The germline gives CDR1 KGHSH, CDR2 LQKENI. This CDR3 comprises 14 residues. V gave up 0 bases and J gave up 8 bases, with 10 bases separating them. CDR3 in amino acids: CASSPPSGKEKLFF. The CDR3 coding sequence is TGTGCCAGCTCACCACCCAGTGGGAAGGAAAAACTGTTTTTT.

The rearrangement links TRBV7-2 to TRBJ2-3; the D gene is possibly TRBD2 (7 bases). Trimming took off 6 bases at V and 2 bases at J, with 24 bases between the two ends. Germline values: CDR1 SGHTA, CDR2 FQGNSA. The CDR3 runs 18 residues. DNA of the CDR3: TGTGCCAGCAGACAAGGACTAGACTCACAGGGCATCACAGATACGCAGTATTTT. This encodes CASRQGLDSQGITDTQYF.